Each of the 16 T cell receptor beta chains below was sequenced from the same sample in a study of blood T cell repertoires in COVID-19. The data were produced by immunoSEQ multiplex PCR, yet TCRdb's version contains in-frame clones alone and is incomplete. The sample lists around 130,000 clones; more than 75% were seen once. Material for sequencing was peripheral blood. The receptors were sampled from a woman aged 50 to 65 who had recovered from COVID-19.

This clone was detected a few times. This rearrangement joins TRBV7-2 to TRBJ2-7, with 7 positions matching TRBD2. Germline assignment: CDR1 SGHTA and CDR2 FQGNSA. Trimming took 4 bases from V and 3 from J; bases not matched to a gene: 12. CDR3 length equals 16 residues. The CDR3 DNA sequence: TGTGCCAGCAGCTCGAGGGGAGGGCGGCCGTACTACGAGCAGTACTTC. Protein sequence: CASSSRGGRPYYEQYF.

The chain employs TRBV10-3 and TRBJ1-1; no clear D gene. The CDR3 is 12 residues long. V gave up 6 bases and J gave up 5 bases, with 10 bases separating them. Germline CDR1 reads ENHRY; CDR2 reads SYGVKD. The CDR3 protein is CAIRREGTEAFF. The CDR3, as DNA: TGTGCCATCAGACGGGAGGGAACTGAAGCTTTCTTT.

V gene TRBV30 combines with J gene TRBJ1-4; 11 bases map to TRBD1. V lost 1 base, J lost 6 bases, and 4 bases stayed unmatched. The germline gives CDR1 GTSNPN, CDR2 SVGIG (reference sequence). The CDR3 is made up of 15 amino acids. CDR3 nucleotides: TGTGCCTGGAGTGCTTGGACAGGGGGCGATGAAAAACTGTTTTTT. The encoded protein is CAWSAWTGGDEKLFF.

J is TRBJ1-4 and V is TRBV18, with D possibly TRBD1 on 5 matching bases. Trimming removed 6 bases at V and 5 bases at J, with 13 bases between. Germline V gene data show CDR1 as KGHSH and CDR2 as LQKENI. This CDR3 is built from 14 residues. CDR3 nucleotide sequence: TGTGCCAGCTCGCACGGGGGACGAAATGAAAAACTGTTTTTT. Its protein product is CASSHGGRNEKLFF.

The V and J genes are TRBV18 and TRBJ2-3; 8 bases line up with TRBD1. After removal of 6 bases from V and 5 bases from J, the junction contained 10 bases not matched to a gene. In germline, CDR1 is KGHSH, CDR2 LQKENI. The CDR3 runs to 15 residues. The CDR3 region is CASSPGQGARDTQYF. The CDR3 DNA sequence: TGTGCCAGCTCTCCCGGGCAGGGGGCTCGAGATACGCAGTATTTT. The full variable domain, with the rest looked up from reference TRBV18 and TRBJ2-3, is NAGVMQNPRHLVRRRGQEARLRCSPMKGHSHVYWYRQLPEEGLKFMVYLQKENIIDESGMPKERFSAEFPKEGPSILRIQQVVRGDSAAYFCASSPGQGARDTQYFGPGTRLTVL.

This chain links TRBV12-5 with TRBJ1-2; maybe TRBD1 (6 bases). The CDR3 spans 16 residues. V lost 0 bases and J 4 bases, leaving 15 bases between the germline ends. Germline V gene lookup returns CDR1 LGHNT and CDR2 FRNRAP. The CDR3 protein is CASGLVRGGAGYGYTF. CDR3 in DNA: TGTGCTAGTGGTTTGGTACGGGGGGGCGCAGGCTATGGCTACACCTTC.

This clone was counted a few times. This CDR3 is CASRQADGELFF. CDR3 sequence (DNA): TGTGCCAGCCGACAGGCCGATGGGGAACTGTTTTTT. The chain employs TRBV6-5 and TRBJ1-4; tentative D call: TRBD1 (6 bases). With 8 bases removed from V and 12 bases from J, the gap between germline ends came to 16 bases. The CDR3 extends over 12 amino acids. The germline V gene encodes CDR1 MNHEY and CDR2 SVGAGI.

The chain is built from TRBV3-1 (or the pseudogene TRBV3-2) and TRBJ1-2; no clear D gene. V lost 4 bases and J 0 bases, leaving 12 bases between the germline ends. The CDR3 is 15 amino acids. The germline V gene has CDR1 LGHDT and CDR2 YNNKEL (reference sequence). The CDR3 reads CASSPSSDPNYGYTF. In DNA form, the CDR3 reads TGTGCCAGCAGCCCCTCCAGTGATCCTAACTATGGCTACACCTTC.

This clone was found a few times. This chain joins TRBV3-1 (or the pseudogene TRBV3-2) and TRBJ2-7; 11 bases are shared with TRBD2. The germline CDR1 and CDR2 sequences are LGHDT and YNNKEL (reference sequence). The CDR3 is 18 amino acids. Losses at the gene ends were 8 bases for V and 0 bases for J; bases not matched to a gene: 15. The CDR3 is CASSIRRLAGTNSYEQYF. CDR3 in DNA: TGTGCCAGCTCAATAAGGAGACTAGCGGGGACAAACTCCTACGAGCAGTACTTC.

This chain connects TRBV5-4 to TRBJ2-1; 15 bases align to TRBD2. The germline V gene encodes CDR1 SGHNT and CDR2 YYREEE (reference sequence). Germline trimming cut 4 bases from V and 7 bases from J; bases unmatched to any gene: 3. The CDR3 has 15 residues. The CDR3 sequence: CASSTGLAGGNEQFF. The CDR3 bases are TGTGCCAGCAGCACGGGACTAGCGGGGGGTAATGAGCAGTTCTTC.

This chain links TRBV7-6 with TRBJ1-4, with D perhaps matching TRBD1 (5 bases). V lost 5 bases and J 3 bases, leaving 13 bases between the germline ends. Germline V gene sequence: CDR1 SGHVS, CDR2 FNYEAQ. The CDR3 consists of 15 residues. In nucleotides, the CDR3 is TGTGCCAGCAGCCGTGAGTGGGGCCCTAATGAAAAACTGTTTTTT. Translation: CASSREWGPNEKLFF.

This clone came up once. V is TRBV9 and J is TRBJ2-1; 8 bases are shared with TRBD2. This CDR3 has 15 amino acids. Germline V gene data show CDR1 as SGDLS and CDR2 as YYNGEE. V lost 2 bases, J lost 3 bases, and 4 bases stayed unmatched. CDR3 coding DNA: TGTGCCAGCAGCGTTGCGGGGGGCTACTACAATGAGCAGTTCTTC. It specifies CASSVAGGYYNEQFF.

This clone has just one count. The J gene is TRBJ1-1, the V gene TRBV4-2, with D uncertain. The CDR3 sequence is 14 residues long. The germline V gene has CDR1 LGHNA and CDR2 YNFKEQ. V was trimmed by 1 base and J by 3 bases, leaving 9 bases between them. Here the CDR3 reads CASSQATGYTEAFF. In DNA, the CDR3 is TGTGCCAGCAGCCAAGCGACGGGATACACTGAAGCTTTCTTT.

V usage is TRBV9 and J usage is TRBJ2-1, with 16 bases identical to TRBD2. The J segment lost 8 bases and the V segment lost 4 bases, leaving 3 bases of the junction unmatched. The CDR3 length is 15 residues. Germline V CDR1 and CDR2: SGDLS, YYNGEE. For the CDR3, the DNA is TGTGCCAGCAGCACCGGGACTAGCGGGAGGGATGAGCAGTTCTTC. This codes for CASSTGTSGRDEQFF.

This clone was detected only a few times. The rearrangement links TRBV29-1 to TRBJ2-3; no firm D call. V lost 7 bases and J 2 bases, leaving 10 bases between the germline ends. Germline assignment: CDR1 SQVTM and CDR2 ANQGSEA. This CDR3 contains 12 residues. Here the CDR3 DNA reads TGCAGCGGGGCAGTGCCCACAGATACGCAGTATTTT. The encoded protein is CSGAVPTDTQYF.

V usage is TRBV5-1 and J usage is TRBJ2-2; TRBD2 might be the D (5 bases). This CDR3 has 16 amino acids. Trimming cost V 5 bases and J 4 bases, with 18 bases left between them. Germline-derived CDR1 and CDR2 are SGHRS and YFSETQ. The CDR3 sequence is CASRRGGSVGTGELFF. The DNA of the CDR3 is TGCGCCAGCAGGCGTGGTGGTAGCGTTGGCACCGGGGAGCTGTTTTTT. The full variable domain, rest sourced from reference TRBV5-1 and TRBJ2-2, is KAGVTQTPRYLIKTRGQQVTLSCSPISGHRSVSWYQQTPGQGLQFLFEYFSETQRNKGNFPGRFSGRQFSNSRSEMNVSTLELGDSALYLCASRRGGSVGTGELFFGEGSRLTVL.